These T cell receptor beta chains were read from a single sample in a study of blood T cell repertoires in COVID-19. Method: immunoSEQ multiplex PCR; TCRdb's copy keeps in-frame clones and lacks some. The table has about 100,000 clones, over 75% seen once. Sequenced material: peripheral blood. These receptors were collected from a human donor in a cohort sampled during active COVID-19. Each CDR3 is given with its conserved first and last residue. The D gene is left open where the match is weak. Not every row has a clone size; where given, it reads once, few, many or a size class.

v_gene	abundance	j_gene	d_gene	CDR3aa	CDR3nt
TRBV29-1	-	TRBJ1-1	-	CSVTPQVNTEAFF	TGCAGCGTTACCCCACAGGTAAACACTGAAGCTTTCTTT
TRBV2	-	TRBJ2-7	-	CASSAGYEQYF	TGTGCCAGCAGTGCCGGGTACGAGCAGTACTTC
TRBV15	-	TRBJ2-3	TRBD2	CATSGTRRGGGQYF	TGTGCCACCAGCGGGACTAGGCGTGGGGGGGGGCAGTATTTT
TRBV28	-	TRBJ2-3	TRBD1	CASSAGTGAISDTQYF	TGTGCCAGCAGTGCCGGGACAGGGGCAATATCAGATACGCAGTATTTT
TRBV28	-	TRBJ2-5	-	CASSGGGRQETQYF	TGTGCCAGCAGCGGAGGAGGGAGACAAGAGACCCAGTACTTC
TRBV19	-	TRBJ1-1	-	CASSIPQDRRQGAFF	TGTGCCAGTAGTATCCCACAGGATCGACGGCAAGGGGCTTTCTTT
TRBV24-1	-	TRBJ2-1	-	CATSEGGGRTPNEQFF	TGTGCCACCAGTGAGGGAGGGGGTAGGACCCCCAATGAGCAGTTCTTC
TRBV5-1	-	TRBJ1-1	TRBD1	CASSRGQWGITEAFF	TGCGCCAGCAGCCGGGGACAGTGGGGAATAACTGAAGCTTTCTTT
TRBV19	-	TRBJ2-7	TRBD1	CASSPTGQGEQYF	TGTGCCAGTAGTCCCACCGGACAGGGCGAGCAGTACTTC
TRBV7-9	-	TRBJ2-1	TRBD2	CASSPGTSGGQTYNEQFF	TGTGCCAGCTCCCCCGGGACTAGCGGGGGCCAGACCTACAATGAGCAGTTCTTC
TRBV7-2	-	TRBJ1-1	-	CASRGGTEAFF	TGTGCCAGCAGGGGGGGGACTGAAGCTTTCTTT
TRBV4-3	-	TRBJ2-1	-	CASSQDYDYGTMNEQFF	TGCGCCAGCAGCCAAGATTATGACTACGGTACAATGAATGAGCAGTTCTTC
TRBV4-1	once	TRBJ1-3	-	CASSLGQGKNTIYF	TGCGCCAGCAGCCTGGGCCAGGGAAAAAACACCATATATTTT
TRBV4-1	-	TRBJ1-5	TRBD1	CASSEGQHSNQPQHF	TGCGCCAGCAGCGAGGGACAGCATAGCAATCAGCCCCAGCATTTT
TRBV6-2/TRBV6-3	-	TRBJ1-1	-	CASSSQSYTEAFF	TGTGCCAGCAGCTCGCAGTCCTACACTGAAGCTTTCTTT